A selection of T cell receptor beta chains follows, all from one sample in a study of human T cells and chemical hapten exposure. In TCRdb, the RACE reads were re-called with MiXCR into one record per CDR3 protein. The repertoire holds 82,000 or so distinct CDR3 sequences, with approximately 13% as singletons. The sample consisted of whole blood, taken in connection with sensitization to the hapten diphenylcyclopropenone (DPC). The receptors stem from a woman between 50 and 59 years old with alopecia areata. Some clones in this sample may be carry-over from other donors' samples. Each CDR3 is given with its conserved first and last residue.

j_call v_call cdr3_aa
TRBJ1-1 TRBV29-1 CSAKAAQGTEAFF
TRBJ2-1 TRBV3-1 CASMMGGRTYNEQFF
TRBJ1-6 TRBV11-2 CASSTGTVGNSPLHF
TRBJ1-2 TRBV3-1 CASSQVTGAYGYTF
TRBJ2-5 TRBV19 CASRGPKETQYF
TRBJ1-6 TRBV20-1 CSARTDYNSPLHF
TRBJ1-5 TRBV6-1 CASKIHGDQPQHF
TRBJ2-1 TRBV2 CASGGGGKVHEQFF
TRBJ2-7 TRBV20-1 CSASSGGYEQYF
TRBJ2-1 TRBV10-3 CAITTSGSGDEQFF
TRBJ1-1 TRBV7-9 CASSLVMQGATEAFF
TRBJ1-1 TRBV29-1 CSVDRESGTEAFF
TRBJ2-7 TRBV11-2 CASSLDPRESSLYEQYF
TRBJ2-5 TRBV29-1 CSVDRGQQETQYF
TRBJ1-3 TRBV27 CASRQGMGTSGNTIYF
TRBJ2-1 TRBV7-6 CASSLGGSGFDEQFF
TRBJ2-7 TRBV9 CASSVDDTSYEQYF
TRBJ2-1 TRBV11-2 CASSPTGNAYNEQFF
TRBJ2-7 TRBV11-2 CASSLGYRGYEQYF
TRBJ1-5 TRBV24-1 CATSDPRLPNQPQHF
TRBJ1-1 TRBV11-2 CASSMDILNTEAFF
TRBJ2-1 TRBV3-1 CASSQEIAGVTRNEQFF
TRBJ1-4 TRBV7-6 CASSFSGTGDEKLFF
TRBJ2-1 TRBV10-3 CAISELDNEQFF
TRBJ2-7 TRBV18 CASSGTTSSYEQYF
TRBJ2-7 TRBV5-4 CASRPRERGEQYF
TRBJ2-5 TRBV29-1 CSVWGVAGDQETQYF
TRBJ2-5 TRBV7-2 CASSLDAAVFRETQYF
TRBJ1-2 TRBV9 CASSLTGVQGYTF
TRBJ1-1 TRBV11-2 CASSAGSNTEAFF
TRBJ2-5 TRBV7-6 CASSFTSAQETQYF
TRBJ1-1 TRBV11-1 CASSVVADRGTEAFF
TRBJ1-1 TRBV18 CASSQPGGPTEAFF
TRBJ1-1 TRBV30 CAREASWNTEAFF
TRBJ2-6 TRBV27 CASSPDGSGANVLTF
TRBJ2-7 TRBV21-1 CASSNRAPLNEQYF
TRBJ1-1 TRBV20-1 CSALDGPAAEAFF
TRBJ2-2 TRBV28 CASSGQAPTRELFF
TRBJ2-7 TRBV20-1 CSARPRQGFYEQYF
TRBJ1-4 TRBV20-1 CSARADGNEKLFF
TRBJ1-1 TRBV3-1 CASSQEGGGDTEAFF
TRBJ1-3 TRBV9 CASSSYTGLSGNTIYF
TRBJ1-1 TRBV3-1 CASSQSLQGNEAFF
TRBJ1-4 TRBV3-1 CASSQEPATNEKLFF
TRBJ2-2 TRBV7-9 CASSLDTRDPTGELFF
TRBJ2-2 TRBV30 CAISGQPNTGELFF
TRBJ1-1 TRBV19 CASSIVGGGTEAFF
TRBJ2-7 TRBV6-5 CASSSRTRTTYEQYF
TRBJ2-7 TRBV6-1 CASSDPGLAKSSYEQYF
TRBJ2-5 TRBV29-1 CSAGTSSQETQYF
TRBJ1-2 TRBV6-5 CASRSGSYGYTF
TRBJ1-4 TRBV2 CASYDEKLFF
TRBJ2-1 TRBV29-1 CSTGLERNEQFF